A single sample gave rise to the 14 T cell receptor beta chains below, sequenced in a study of blood T cell repertoires in COVID-19. Data came from immunoSEQ multiplex PCR; TCRdb stores just in-frame clones and leaves some out. Of 410,000 or so clones in the sample, approximately 89% were seen once. The sequenced sample was peripheral blood. The receptors were gathered from a middle-aged woman with COVID-19, enrolled during active disease.

V gene TRBV7-8 combines with J gene TRBJ1-1; D possibly corresponds to TRBD1 (5 bases). The CDR3 covers 15 residues. The V gene's germline CDR1 is SGHVS and CDR2 FQNEAQ. Trimming stripped 0 bases from V and 3 bases from J, with 11 bases between. Here the CDR3 DNA reads TGTGCCAGCAGCTTAGCCCCCAGGGAATACACTGAAGCTTTCTTT. Translating gives CASSLAPREYTEAFF.

V usage is TRBV27 and J usage is TRBJ1-2; the match to TRBD1 covers 7 bases. The CDR3 sequence is 13 residues long. With V trimmed by 3 bases and J by 4 bases, 2 bases remained unmatched. Germline CDR1 MNHEY, CDR2 SMNVEV (reference sequence). This CDR3 reads CASSFRTGYGYTF. The CDR3 DNA is TGTGCCAGCAGTTTTCGGACAGGCTATGGCTACACCTTC.

The chain recombines TRBV10-3 with TRBJ1-2; the D is unclear. Trimming took off 3 bases at V and 0 bases at J, with 11 bases between the two ends. CDR3 length: 15 residues. Germline V gene data show CDR1 as ENHRY and CDR2 as SYGVKD. CDR3 amino acids: CAISEGGRANYGYTF. Written as DNA, the CDR3 is TGTGCCATCAGTGAAGGCGGGCGTGCTAACTATGGCTACACCTTC.

The chain recombines TRBV3-1 (or the pseudogene TRBV3-2) with TRBJ2-5; tentatively, D is TRBD1 (6 bases). The V gene's germline CDR1 is LGHDT and CDR2 YNNKEL (reference sequence). This CDR3 has 15 residues. The V end was cut by 2 bases, the J end by 5 bases, with 15 bases between. CDR3 loop: CASSQSPNREETQYF. The CDR3 region has the DNA TGTGCCAGCAGCCAAAGCCCTAACAGGGAGGAGACCCAGTACTTC.

CDR3 amino acids: CASSVLAGFYEQYF. The CDR3 nucleotides read TGTGCCAGCAGCGTACTAGCGGGATTTTACGAGCAGTACTTC. This sequence joins TRBV7-2 and TRBJ2-7; TRBD2 matches 10 bases. Germline V gene sequence: CDR1 SGHTA, CDR2 FQGNSA. The J segment lost 4 bases and the V segment lost 5 bases, leaving 5 bases of the junction unmatched. This CDR3 is built from 14 residues.

This sequence joins TRBV5-6 and TRBJ1-4, with no clear D. CDR1 and CDR2 (germline): SGHDT, YYEEEE. The CDR3 loop spans 14 amino acids. Trimming removed 0 bases at V and 4 bases at J, with 7 bases between. CDR3 protein: CASSLGSGNEKLFF. CDR3 DNA: TGTGCCAGCAGCTTGGGCAGCGGTAATGAAAAACTGTTTTTT.

The genes are TRBV9 and TRBJ2-6; D perhaps matches TRBD2 (6 bases). The CDR3 has 17 residues. The germline V gene has CDR1 SGDLS and CDR2 YYNGEE. Trimming cost V 4 bases and J 0 bases, with 14 bases left between them. The CDR3 nucleotides are TGTGCCAGCAGCCCCCGGGACTCTAACTCTGGGGCCAACGTCCTGACTTTC. Amino acid sequence: CASSPRDSNSGANVLTF.

This clone was detected a few times. The chain combines TRBV27 with TRBJ1-3; D remains ambiguous. V lost 3 bases and J 1 base, leaving 7 bases between the germline ends. The CDR3 totals 14 residues. Germline V lookup: CDR1 MNHEY, CDR2 SMNVEV (reference sequence). The CDR3 loop is CASSLFPSGNTIYF. The DNA for the CDR3 is TGTGCCAGCAGTTTGTTTCCGTCTGGAAACACCATATATTTT.

The CDR3, as DNA: TGTGCCAGCAGTGAACTACAGGGGGCCGGTGAAGCTTTCTTT. Protein product: CASSELQGAGEAFF. The V gene is TRBV6-1, the J gene TRBJ1-1; TRBD1 aligns across 9 bases. The CDR3 totals 14 residues. CDR1 is MNHNS and CDR2 is SASEGT in the germline V gene. V shed 2 bases, J shed 7 bases, and the junction held 5 bases outside the gene matches.

The chain is built from TRBV2 and TRBJ2-1; no reliable D call. The CDR3 totals 11 residues. Per germline, CDR1 SNHLY and CDR2 FYNNEI. With 7 bases removed from V and 8 bases from J, the gap between germline ends came to 9 bases. CDR3 protein: CASNSQDEQFF. The CDR3 DNA follows: TGTGCCAGCAATAGTCAAGATGAGCAGTTCTTC.

This clone was recorded once. In nucleotides, the CDR3 is TGTGCCATCAGTGGGGGCAGCCTTATGAACACTGAAGCTTTCTTT. This encodes CAISGGSLMNTEAFF. The V and J genes are TRBV10-3 and TRBJ1-1; D possibly corresponds to TRBD1 (5 bases). Between the trimmed V and J ends, which lost 4 bases and 0 bases, there was a span of 12 bases. The germline CDR1 and CDR2 sequences are ENHRY and SYGVKD. The CDR3 extends over 15 amino acids.

This chain links TRBV5-4 with TRBJ1-4; tentatively, D is TRBD1 (5 bases). Germline CDR1 is SGHNT and CDR2 is YYREEE (reference sequence). The ends were cut back, 4 bases at V and 8 bases at J, with 15 bases in the middle. This CDR3 contains 14 residues. The DNA for the CDR3 is TGTGCCAGCAGCAGCCAGGGCGGCTCAGAAAAACTGTTTTTT. It is translated as CASSSQGGSEKLFF.

The chain combines TRBV28 with TRBJ2-2, with D perhaps matching TRBD2 (6 bases). The germline V and J ends were trimmed by 6 bases and 8 bases, with 19 bases remaining between them. Germline assignment: CDR1 MDHEN and CDR2 SYDVKM. There are 15 residues in the CDR3. CDR3 sequence (DNA): TGTGCCAGCAGCCCCGGGACTCGTCCTAATGGGGAGCTGTTTTTT. Its protein is CASSPGTRPNGELFF. Together with reference TRBV28 and TRBJ2-2, the CDR3 gives the full variable domain: DVKVTQSSRYLVKRTGEKVFLECVQDMDHENMFWYRQDPGLGLRLIYFSYDVKMKEKGDIPEGYSVSREKKERFSLILESASTNQTSMYLCASSPGTRPNGELFFGEGSRLTVL.

V is TRBV2 and J is TRBJ1-1; D is ambiguous. In germline, CDR1 is SNHLY, CDR2 FYNNEI. CDR3 length: 16 amino acids. V was shortened by 3 bases and J by 2 bases, with 16 bases between the two germline ends. CDR3 bases: TGTGCCAGCAGTGACGAACCCATTACCCTAAACACTGAAGCTTTCTTT. This gives the protein CASSDEPITLNTEAFF.